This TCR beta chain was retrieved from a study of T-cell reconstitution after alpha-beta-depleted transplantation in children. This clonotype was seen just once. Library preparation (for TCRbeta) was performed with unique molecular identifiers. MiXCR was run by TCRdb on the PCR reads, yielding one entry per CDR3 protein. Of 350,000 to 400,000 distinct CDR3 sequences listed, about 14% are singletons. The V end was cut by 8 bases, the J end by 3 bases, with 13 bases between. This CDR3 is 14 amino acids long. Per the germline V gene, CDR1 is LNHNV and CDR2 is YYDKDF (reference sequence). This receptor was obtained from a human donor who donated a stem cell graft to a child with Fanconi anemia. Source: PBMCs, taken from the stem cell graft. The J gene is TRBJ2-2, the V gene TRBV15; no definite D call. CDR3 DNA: TGTGCCACCGGCTCACCGGCTTACACCGGGGAGCTGTTTTTT. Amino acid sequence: CATGSPAYTGELFF. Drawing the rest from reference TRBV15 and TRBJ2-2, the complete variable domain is DAMVIQNPRYQVTQFGKPVTLSCSQTLNHNVMYWYQQKSSQAPKLLFHYYDKDFNNEADTPDNFQSRRPNTSFCFLDIRSPGLGDTAMYLCATGSPAYTGELFFGEGSRLTVL.